This T cell receptor (beta chain) was observed in a study of T cell responses to AZD1222 COVID-19 vaccine. TCRdb's table, derived via immunoSEQ multiplex PCR, lists solely in-frame clones and lacks some. The table lists about 100,000 clones, more than 70% of them singletons. Germline CDR1 reads LNHDA; CDR2 reads SQIVND (reference sequence). The CDR3 covers 13 residues. The junction had 7 bases not matched to a gene; V was cut back by 9 bases and J by 3 bases. Sequencing was performed on peripheral blood, taken on day 0 of MenACWY control vaccination. This TCR was sampled from an adult in good health. This sequence joins TRBV19 and TRBJ2-7; 8 nucleotides line up with TRBD2. CDR3 loop: CASGGLGNYEQYF. For the CDR3, the DNA is TGTGCCAGCGGGGGACTAGGTAACTACGAGCAGTACTTC.